A single sample is the source of the 14 T cell receptor beta chains below, sequenced in a study of cytomegalovirus exposure and HLA in healthy donors. The study ran its PCR with 60 Vbeta and 13 Jbeta primers. The table came from immunoSEQ multiplex PCR; TCRdb's copy has only in-frame clones and leaves some out. Here the sample spans about 98,000 clones, about 74% being singletons. The sample taken for sequencing was PBMCs. These receptors came from a male donor in good health and CMV-seronegative.

The rearrangement joins TRBV7-2 to TRBJ2-1; 9 bases fit TRBD2. From germline, CDR1 is SGHTA and CDR2 FQGNSA. This CDR3 has 15 residues. V lost 3 bases and J lost 9; bases outside the gene matches: 9. The CDR3 nucleotides read TGTGCCAGCAGCTTCTACATAGCGGGAGATGGTGAGCAGTTCTTC. Amino acid sequence: CASSFYIAGDGEQFF.

Only one count was recorded for this clone. The V call is TRBV7-2, the J call TRBJ2-1; 10 bases agree with TRBD2. CDR3 length: 16 residues. The V gene end was trimmed by 0 bases and the J gene end by 7 bases; junction bases not matched to a gene: 6. Germline loops: CDR1 SGHTA, CDR2 FQGNSA. The CDR3 protein is CASSLAPSGSRNEQFF. CDR3 nucleotides: TGTGCCAGCAGCTTAGCTCCTAGCGGGAGTCGGAATGAGCAGTTCTTC.

This chain connects TRBV6-5 to TRBJ2-7; D is possibly TRBD1 (5 bases). The V end lost 0 bases, the J end lost 2 bases, and 8 bases lay between the germline ends. Germline CDR1 is MNHEY and CDR2 is SVGAGI. The CDR3 totals 14 residues. The CDR3 reads CASSYSRQTYEQYF. The CDR3 DNA reads as TGTGCCAGCAGTTACTCCCGACAGACCTACGAGCAGTACTTC.

The V and J genes are TRBV27 and TRBJ2-2; TRBD1 agrees at 7 bases. The CDR3 has 16 amino acids. V shed 5 bases and J 5 bases; nucleotides not matched to a gene: 11. Per the germline V gene, CDR1 is MNHEY and CDR2 is SMNVEV (reference sequence). CDR3 nucleotides: TGTGCCAGCAGTCCCCCTATCCCCAGGGGGACCGGGGAGCTGTTTTTT. As protein: CASSPPIPRGTGELFF.

The chain is built from TRBV6-1 and TRBJ2-7, with TRBD1 as a possible D gene (5 bases). CDR3 length: 14 amino acids. Per the germline V gene, CDR1 is MNHNS and CDR2 is SASEGT. Trimming pared 6 bases from V and 2 bases from J, leaving 14 bases between. The CDR3 sequence is CASSLKTGPYEQYF. The DNA for the CDR3 is TGTGCCAGCAGCCTAAAAACAGGCCCCTACGAGCAGTACTTC.

The chain is built from TRBV11-3 and TRBJ2-1; 8 nucleotides match TRBD1. J gave up 5 bases and V 5 bases, and 8 bases lay outside the gene matches. The CDR3 length is 15 residues. CDR1 and CDR2 (germline): SGHNT, YENEEA. The CDR3 region is CASSPQGAGNNEQFF. The CDR3 bases are TGTGCCAGCAGCCCGCAGGGGGCTGGGAACAATGAGCAGTTCTTC. Full variable domain (outside the CDR3, taken from reference TRBV11-3 and TRBJ2-1): EAGVVQSPRYKIIEKKQPVAFWCNPISGHNTLYWYLQNLGQGPELLIRYENEEAVDDSQLPKDRFSAERLKGVDSTLKIQPAELGDSAVYLCASSPQGAGNNEQFFGPGTRLTVL.

This clone was found a few times. The V call is TRBV11-2, the J call TRBJ2-7; 16 bases line up with TRBD2. This CDR3 contains 17 residues. V was pared by 5 bases and J by 4 bases, with 8 bases of the junction left unmatched. Germline CDR1 SGHAT, CDR2 FQNNGV. The CDR3 loop reads CASSPGTSGRARYEQYF. The CDR3 coding sequence is TGTGCCAGCAGCCCAGGGACTAGCGGGAGGGCCCGGTACGAGCAGTACTTC.

The J gene is TRBJ2-1, the V gene TRBV9, with D possibly TRBD2 on 6 matching bases. There are 18 residues in the CDR3. CDR1 and CDR2 from the germline V gene are SGDLS and YYNGEE. V lost 5 bases and J lost 0, with 21 bases in between. CDR3 in amino acids: CASRPMGNSGSSYNEQFF. The CDR3, as DNA: TGTGCCAGCAGACCTATGGGGAATAGCGGAAGCTCCTACAATGAGCAGTTCTTC.

The rearrangement links TRBV7-8 to TRBJ1-5; D is unclear. CDR3 length equals 16 residues. CDR1 and CDR2 (germline): SGHVS, FQNEAQ. Deletions cut 1 base from V and 3 bases from J, with 13 bases between. Here the CDR3 DNA reads TGTGCCAGCAGCTTAGTGCTAGGGAGAAACAATCAGCCCCAGCATTTT. Its translation is CASSLVLGRNNQPQHF.

The chain uses TRBV6-6 and TRBJ1-2; the D gene is possibly TRBD1 (6 bases). V gave up 2 bases and J gave up 2 bases, with 9 bases separating them. Germline lookup yields CDR1 MNHNY and CDR2 SVGAGI (reference sequence). The CDR3 totals 14 residues. The DNA for the CDR3 is TGTGCCAGCAGTTACAAAACAGGGAACTATGGCTACACCTTC. It translates to CASSYKTGNYGYTF.

The rearrangement uses TRBV27 and TRBJ1-5; perhaps TRBD1 as D (6 bases). From germline, CDR1 is MNHEY and CDR2 SMNVEV (reference sequence). This CDR3 is 16 amino acids long. The V end was cut by 1 base, the J end by 4 bases, with 14 bases between. CDR3 nucleotides: TGTGCCAGCAGTTTATTGGGGACAATTTCAAATCAGCCCCAGCATTTT. It translates to CASSLLGTISNQPQHF.

This clone was found once. This chain uses TRBV28 with TRBJ2-7; D perhaps matches TRBD2 (6 bases). This CDR3 spans 14 amino acids. Trimming removed 3 bases at V and 3 bases at J, with 12 bases between. Looked up from germline, CDR1 is MDHEN and CDR2 is SYDVKM. The CDR3 coding sequence is TGTGCCAGCAGTTTGGGCGGGATGGGCTACGAGCAGTACTTC. Encoded protein: CASSLGGMGYEQYF.

J is TRBJ2-7 and V is TRBV5-1; no firm D call. V was cut by 2 bases and J by 0 bases, with 9 bases left in between. This CDR3 has 14 residues. Germline V CDR1 and CDR2: SGHRS, YFSETQ. CDR3 coding DNA: TGCGCCAGCAGCTTTTTTAGTGGCTCCTACGAGCAGTACTTC. It is translated as CASSFFSGSYEQYF.

The sample holds one count of this clone. The V gene is TRBV20-1, the J gene TRBJ2-1; possibly TRBD2 for D (6 bases). Germline V CDR1 and CDR2: DFQATT, SNEGSKA (reference sequence). The V end was cut by 3 bases, the J end by 10 bases, with 10 bases between. The CDR3 runs 11 residues. CDR3 nucleotides: TGCAGTGCTAGTGGCGGGACGGAGCAGTTCTTC. Translating gives CSASGGTEQFF.